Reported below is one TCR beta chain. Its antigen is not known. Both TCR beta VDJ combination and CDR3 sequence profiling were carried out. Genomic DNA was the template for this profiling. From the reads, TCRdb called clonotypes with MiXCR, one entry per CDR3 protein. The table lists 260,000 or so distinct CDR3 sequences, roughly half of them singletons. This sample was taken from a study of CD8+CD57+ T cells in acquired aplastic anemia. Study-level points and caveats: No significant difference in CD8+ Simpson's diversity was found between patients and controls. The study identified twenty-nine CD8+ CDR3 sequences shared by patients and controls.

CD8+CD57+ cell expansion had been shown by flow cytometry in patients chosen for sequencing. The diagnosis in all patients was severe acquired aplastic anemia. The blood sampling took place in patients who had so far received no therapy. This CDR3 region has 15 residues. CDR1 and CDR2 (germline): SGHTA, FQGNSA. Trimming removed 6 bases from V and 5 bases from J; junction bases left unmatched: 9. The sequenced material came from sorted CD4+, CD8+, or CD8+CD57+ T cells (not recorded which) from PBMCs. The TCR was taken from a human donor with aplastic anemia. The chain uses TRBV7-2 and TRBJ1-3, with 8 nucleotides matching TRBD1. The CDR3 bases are TGTGCCAGCAGTGCGGGACAGGTTGTTCGAAACACCATATATTTT. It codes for CASSAGQVVRNTIYF.